The source of this T cell receptor (beta chain) is a study of CD8+CD57+ T cells in acquired aplastic anemia. Study at large: DNA from sorted CD4+ and CD8+ cells averaged roughly 3.2 ug. Roughly 10.8 million reads were obtained on average for healthy donor CD4+ cells.

This clonotype counts as medium-sized. The antigen remains undetermined. TCR beta VDJ and CDR3 were profiled, and genomic DNA was the template. TCRdb processed the reads anew with MiXCR; each CDR3 protein has one entry. This sample yields 50,000 to 65,000 distinct CDR3 sequences, of which around 55% are seen a single time; about 2.5% belongs to the top ten. Study outcomes and limitations: Shared by patients and controls, 25 to 30 CD8+ CDR3s were abundant in patients. Patient and control CD8+ Simpson's diversity was not significantly different.

Germline V gene data show CDR1 as SQVTM and CDR2 as ANQGSEA. Deletions cut 7 bases from V and 0 bases from J, with 12 bases between. The CDR3 extends over 13 amino acids. Sequenced input: sorted CD4+, CD8+, or CD8+CD57+ T cells (not recorded which) from PBMCs. This clonotype originated in a human donor in good health, serving as a control. This sequence joins TRBV29-1 and TRBJ1-2; tentative D call: TRBD1 (6 bases). The CDR3 sequence is CSAAGAANYGYTF. As DNA, the CDR3 is TGCAGCGCCGCGGGGGCAGCTAACTATGGCTACACCTTC. Based on the CDR3 plus reference TRBV29-1 and TRBJ1-2, the full variable domain is SAVISQKPSRDICQRGTSLTIQCQVDSQVTMMFWYRQQPGQSLTLIATANQGSEATYESGFVIDKFPISRPNLTFSTLTVSNMSPEDSSIYLCSAAGAANYGYTFGSGTRLTVV.